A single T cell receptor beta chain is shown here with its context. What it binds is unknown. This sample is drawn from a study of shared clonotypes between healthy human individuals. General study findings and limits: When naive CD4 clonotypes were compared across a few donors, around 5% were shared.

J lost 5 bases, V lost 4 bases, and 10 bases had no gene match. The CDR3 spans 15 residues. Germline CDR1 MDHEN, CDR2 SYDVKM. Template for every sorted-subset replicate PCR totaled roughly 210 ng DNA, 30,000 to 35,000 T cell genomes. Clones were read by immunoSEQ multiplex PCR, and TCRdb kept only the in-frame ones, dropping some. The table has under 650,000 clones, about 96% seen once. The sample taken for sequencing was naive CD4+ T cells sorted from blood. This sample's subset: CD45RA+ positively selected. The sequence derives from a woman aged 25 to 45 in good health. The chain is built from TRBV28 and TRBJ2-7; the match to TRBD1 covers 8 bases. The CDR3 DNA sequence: TGTGCCAGCAGTTCAGCAACAGGGGGTAGGGACGAGCAGTACTTC. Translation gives CASSSATGGRDEQYF.